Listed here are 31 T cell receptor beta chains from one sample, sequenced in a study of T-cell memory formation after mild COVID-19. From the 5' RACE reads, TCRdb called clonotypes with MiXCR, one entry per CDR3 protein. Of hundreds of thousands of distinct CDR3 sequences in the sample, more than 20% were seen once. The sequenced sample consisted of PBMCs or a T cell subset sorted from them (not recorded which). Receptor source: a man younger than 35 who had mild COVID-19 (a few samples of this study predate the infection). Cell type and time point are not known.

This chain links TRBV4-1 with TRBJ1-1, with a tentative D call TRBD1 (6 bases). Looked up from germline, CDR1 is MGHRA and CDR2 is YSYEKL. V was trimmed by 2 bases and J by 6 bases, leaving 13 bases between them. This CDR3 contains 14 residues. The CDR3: CASSQRGGFAEAFF. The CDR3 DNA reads TGCGCCAGCAGCCAAAGGGGGGGATTCGCTGAAGCTTTCTTT.

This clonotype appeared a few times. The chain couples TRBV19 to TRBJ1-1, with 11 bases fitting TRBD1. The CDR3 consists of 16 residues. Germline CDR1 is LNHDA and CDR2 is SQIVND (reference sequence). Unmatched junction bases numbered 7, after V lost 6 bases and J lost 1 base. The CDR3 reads CASRGGTGGPNTEAFF. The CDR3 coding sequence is TGTGCCAGTAGAGGGGGGACAGGGGGGCCGAACACTGAAGCTTTCTTT.

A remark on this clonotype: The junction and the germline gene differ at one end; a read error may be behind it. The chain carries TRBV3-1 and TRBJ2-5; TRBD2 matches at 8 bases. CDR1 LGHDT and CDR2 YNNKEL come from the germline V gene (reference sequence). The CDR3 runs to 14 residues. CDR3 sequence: CARSQNGGEETQYF. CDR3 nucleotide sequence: TGTGCCAGAAGCCAAAACGGGGGGGAAGAGACCCAGTACTTC.

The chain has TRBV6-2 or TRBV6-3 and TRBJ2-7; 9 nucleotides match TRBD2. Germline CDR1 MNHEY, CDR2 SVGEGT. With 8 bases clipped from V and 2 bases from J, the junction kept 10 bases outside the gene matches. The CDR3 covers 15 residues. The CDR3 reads CASRRGRGGTYEQYF. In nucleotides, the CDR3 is TGTGCCAGCCGTAGAGGGCGGGGGGGGACCTACGAGCAGTACTTC.

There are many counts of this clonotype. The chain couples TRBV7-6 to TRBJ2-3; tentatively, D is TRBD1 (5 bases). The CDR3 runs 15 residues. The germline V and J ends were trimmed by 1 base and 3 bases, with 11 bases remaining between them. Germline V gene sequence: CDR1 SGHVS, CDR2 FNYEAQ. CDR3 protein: CASSLGTTRTDTQYF. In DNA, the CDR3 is TGTGCCAGCAGCTTAGGGACAACGAGGACAGATACGCAGTATTTT.

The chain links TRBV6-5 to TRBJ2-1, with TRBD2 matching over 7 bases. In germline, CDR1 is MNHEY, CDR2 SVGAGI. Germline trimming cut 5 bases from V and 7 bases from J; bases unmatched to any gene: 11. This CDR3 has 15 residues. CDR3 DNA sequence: TGTGCCAGCAGTCTCACGAGCGGGGACCGGAATGAGCAGTTCTTC. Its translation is CASSLTSGDRNEQFF.

The CDR3 protein is CASSSSLAGLPYEQYV. The CDR3 bases are TGTGCCAGCAGTTCATCACTAGCGGGGCTTCCCTACGAGCAGTACGTC. V usage is TRBV12-3 or TRBV12-4 and J usage is TRBJ2-7, with 10 positions matching TRBD2. The J segment lost 2 bases and the V segment lost 4 bases, leaving 8 bases of the junction unmatched. The CDR3 extends over 16 amino acids.

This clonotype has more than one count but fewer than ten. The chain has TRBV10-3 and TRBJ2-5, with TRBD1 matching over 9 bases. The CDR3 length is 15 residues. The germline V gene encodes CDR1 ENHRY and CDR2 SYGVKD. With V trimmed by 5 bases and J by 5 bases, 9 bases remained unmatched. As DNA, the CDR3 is TGTGCCATCAGTTTACAGGGGGCGACGATGGAGACCCAGTACTTC. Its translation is CAISLQGATMETQYF.

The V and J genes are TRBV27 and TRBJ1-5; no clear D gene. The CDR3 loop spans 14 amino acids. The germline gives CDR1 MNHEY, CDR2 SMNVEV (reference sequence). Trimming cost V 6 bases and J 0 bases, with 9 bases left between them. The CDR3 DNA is TGTGCCAGCAGGGCAGACTATAGCAATCAGCCCCAGCATTTT. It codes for CASRADYSNQPQHF.

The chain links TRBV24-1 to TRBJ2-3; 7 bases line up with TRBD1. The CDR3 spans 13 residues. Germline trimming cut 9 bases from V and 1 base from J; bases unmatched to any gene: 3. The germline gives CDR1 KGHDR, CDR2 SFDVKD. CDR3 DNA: TGTGCCACCGAAGGACAGGGCACAGATACGCAGTATTTT. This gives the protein CATEGQGTDTQYF.

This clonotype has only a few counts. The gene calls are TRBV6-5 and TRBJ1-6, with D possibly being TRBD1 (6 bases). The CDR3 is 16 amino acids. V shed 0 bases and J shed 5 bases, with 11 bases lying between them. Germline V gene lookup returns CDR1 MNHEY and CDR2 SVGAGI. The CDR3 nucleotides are TGTGCCAGCAGTTACTCGCGGACAGTTGATAATTCACCCCTCCACTTT. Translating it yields CASSYSRTVDNSPLHF.

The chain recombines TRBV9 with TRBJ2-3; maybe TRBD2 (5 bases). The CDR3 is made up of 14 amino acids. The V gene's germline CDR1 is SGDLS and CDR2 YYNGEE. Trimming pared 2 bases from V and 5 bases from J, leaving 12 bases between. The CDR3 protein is CASSVARAGDTQYF. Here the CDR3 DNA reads TGTGCCAGCAGCGTCGCGAGGGCCGGAGATACGCAGTATTTT. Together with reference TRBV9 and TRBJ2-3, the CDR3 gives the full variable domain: DSGVTQTPKHLITATGQRVTLRCSPRSGDLSVYWYQQSLDQGLQFLIQYYNGEERAKGNILERFSAQQFPDLHSELNLSSLELGDSALYFCASSVARAGDTQYFGPGTRLTVL.

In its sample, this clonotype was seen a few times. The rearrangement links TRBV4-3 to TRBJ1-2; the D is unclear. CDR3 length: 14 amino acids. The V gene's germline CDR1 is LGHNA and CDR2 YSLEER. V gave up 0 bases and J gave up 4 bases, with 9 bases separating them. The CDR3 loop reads CASSQEGGPYGYTF. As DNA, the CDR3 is TGCGCCAGCAGCCAAGAGGGAGGACCCTATGGCTACACCTTC.

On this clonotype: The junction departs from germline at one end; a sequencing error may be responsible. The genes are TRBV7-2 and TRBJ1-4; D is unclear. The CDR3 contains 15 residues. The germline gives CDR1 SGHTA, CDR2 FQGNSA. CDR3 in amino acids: CASSLSRNTKEKLFF. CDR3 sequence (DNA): TGTGCCAGCAGCTTAAGTCGTAATACTAAGGAAAAACTGTTTTTT.

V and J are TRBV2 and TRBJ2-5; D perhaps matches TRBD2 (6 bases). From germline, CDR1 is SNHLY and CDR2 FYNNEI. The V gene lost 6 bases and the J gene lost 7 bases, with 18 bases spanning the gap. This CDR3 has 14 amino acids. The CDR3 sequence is CASREGFLGATQYF. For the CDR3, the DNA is TGTGCCAGCAGGGAGGGATTTCTGGGCGCGACCCAGTACTTC.

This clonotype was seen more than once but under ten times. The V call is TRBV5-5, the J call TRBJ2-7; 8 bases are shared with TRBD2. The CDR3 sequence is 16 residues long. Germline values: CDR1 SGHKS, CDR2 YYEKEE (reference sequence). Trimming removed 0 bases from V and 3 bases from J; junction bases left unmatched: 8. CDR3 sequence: CASSLDVLAEGYEQYV. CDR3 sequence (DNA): TGTGCCAGCAGCTTGGATGTACTAGCGGAAGGCTACGAGCAGTACGTC.

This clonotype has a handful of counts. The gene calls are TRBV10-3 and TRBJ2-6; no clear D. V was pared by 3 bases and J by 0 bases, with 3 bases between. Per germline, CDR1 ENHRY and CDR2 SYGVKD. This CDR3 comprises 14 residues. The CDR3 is CAISDPSGANVLTF. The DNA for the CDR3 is TGTGCCATCAGTGACCCCTCTGGGGCCAACGTCCTGACTTTC.

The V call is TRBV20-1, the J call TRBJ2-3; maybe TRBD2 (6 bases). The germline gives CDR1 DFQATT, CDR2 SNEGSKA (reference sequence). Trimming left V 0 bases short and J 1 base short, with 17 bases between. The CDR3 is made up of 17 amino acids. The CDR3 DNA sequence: TGCAGTGCTAGAGATCATCTAGCGCTTATCCGCACAGATACGCAGTATTTT. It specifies CSARDHLALIRTDTQYF.

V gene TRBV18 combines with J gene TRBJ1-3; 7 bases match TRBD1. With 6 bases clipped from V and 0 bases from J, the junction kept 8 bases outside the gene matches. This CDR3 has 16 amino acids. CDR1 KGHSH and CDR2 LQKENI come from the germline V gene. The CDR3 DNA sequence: TGTGCCAGCTCCCGGCCCGGGACAGACTCTGGAAACACCATATATTTT. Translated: CASSRPGTDSGNTIYF.

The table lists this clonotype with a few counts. DNA of the CDR3: TGTGCCAGTAGCCCGGGACTAGCGGATTTGGAGACCCAGTACTTC. Protein sequence: CASSPGLADLETQYF. V is TRBV19 and J is TRBJ2-5; TRBD2 agrees at 11 bases. The germline V gene encodes CDR1 LNHDA and CDR2 SQIVND (reference sequence). CDR3 size: 15 residues. V lost 6 bases to trimming and J lost 5 bases; unmatched junction nucleotides: 8.

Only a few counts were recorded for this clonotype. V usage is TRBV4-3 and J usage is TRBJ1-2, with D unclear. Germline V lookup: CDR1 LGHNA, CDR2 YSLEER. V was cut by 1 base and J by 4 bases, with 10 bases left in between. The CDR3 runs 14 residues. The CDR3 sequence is CASSQALGSYGYTF. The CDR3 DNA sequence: TGCGCCAGCAGCCAAGCCTTGGGGAGCTATGGCTACACCTTC.

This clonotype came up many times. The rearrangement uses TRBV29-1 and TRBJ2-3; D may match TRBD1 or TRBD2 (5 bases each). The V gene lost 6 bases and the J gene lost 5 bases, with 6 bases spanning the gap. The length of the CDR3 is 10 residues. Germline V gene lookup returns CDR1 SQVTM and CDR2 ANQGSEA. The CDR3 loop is CSVGEDTQYF. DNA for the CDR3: TGCAGCGTGGGGGAAGATACGCAGTATTTT.

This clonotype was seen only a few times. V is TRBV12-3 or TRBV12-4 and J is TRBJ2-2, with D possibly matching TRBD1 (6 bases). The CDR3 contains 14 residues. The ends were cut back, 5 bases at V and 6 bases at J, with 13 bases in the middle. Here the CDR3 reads CASSPQTGPGELFF. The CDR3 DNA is TGTGCCAGCAGTCCTCAGACAGGTCCCGGGGAGCTGTTTTTT.

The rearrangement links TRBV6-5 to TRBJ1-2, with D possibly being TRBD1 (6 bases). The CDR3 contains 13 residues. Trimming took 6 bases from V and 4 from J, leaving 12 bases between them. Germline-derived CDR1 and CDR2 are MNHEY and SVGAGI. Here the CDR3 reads CASRSQGTYGYTF. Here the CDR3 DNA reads TGTGCCAGCAGGTCTCAGGGGACCTATGGCTACACCTTC.

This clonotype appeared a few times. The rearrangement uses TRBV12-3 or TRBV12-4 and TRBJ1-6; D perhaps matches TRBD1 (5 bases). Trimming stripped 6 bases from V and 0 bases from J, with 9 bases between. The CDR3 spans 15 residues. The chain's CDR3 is CASREGSSYNSPLHF. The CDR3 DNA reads TGTGCCAGCAGGGAGGGGAGCTCCTATAATTCACCCCTCCACTTT.

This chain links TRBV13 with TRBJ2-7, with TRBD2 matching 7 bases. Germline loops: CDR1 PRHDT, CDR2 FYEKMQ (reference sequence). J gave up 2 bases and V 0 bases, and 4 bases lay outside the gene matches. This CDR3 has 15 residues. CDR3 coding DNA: TGTGCCAGCAGCTTAGGCCCGGGAGGTGCCTACGAGCAGTACTTC. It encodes CASSLGPGGAYEQYF.

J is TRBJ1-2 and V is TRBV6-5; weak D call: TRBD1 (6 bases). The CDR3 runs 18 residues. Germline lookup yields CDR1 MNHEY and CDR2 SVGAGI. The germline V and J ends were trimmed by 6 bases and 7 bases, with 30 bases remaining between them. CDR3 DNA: TGTGCCAGCAGCCCCTATAGAACCCAGGGGCTAGAGGGTTCTGGCTACACCTTC. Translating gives CASSPYRTQGLEGSGYTF.

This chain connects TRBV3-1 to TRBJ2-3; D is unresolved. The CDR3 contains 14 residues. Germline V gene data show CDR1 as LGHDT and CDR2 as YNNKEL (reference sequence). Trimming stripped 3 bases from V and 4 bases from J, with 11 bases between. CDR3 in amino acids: CASSHRGSADTQYF. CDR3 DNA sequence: TGTGCCAGCAGCCACCGAGGCAGCGCAGATACGCAGTATTTT.

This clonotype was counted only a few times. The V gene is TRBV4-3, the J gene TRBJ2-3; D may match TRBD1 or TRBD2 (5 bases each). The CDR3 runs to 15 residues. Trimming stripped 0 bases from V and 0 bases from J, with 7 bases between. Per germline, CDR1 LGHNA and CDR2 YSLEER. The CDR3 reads CASSQDEGSTDTQYF. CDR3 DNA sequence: TGCGCCAGCAGCCAAGATGAGGGGAGCACAGATACGCAGTATTTT.

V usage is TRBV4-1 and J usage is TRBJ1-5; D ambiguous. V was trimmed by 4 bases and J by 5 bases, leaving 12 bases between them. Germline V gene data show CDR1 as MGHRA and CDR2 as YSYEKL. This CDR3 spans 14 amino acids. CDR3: CASSPRTRYQPQHF. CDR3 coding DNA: TGCGCCAGCAGCCCCCGGACCCGATATCAGCCCCAGCATTTT.

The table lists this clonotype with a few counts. The CDR3 DNA reads as TGTGCCAGCAGCGTAGCCGGCAACTCTGGAAACACCATATATTTT. Its translation is CASSVAGNSGNTIYF. The V gene is TRBV9, the J gene TRBJ1-3, with D uncertain. Germline CDR1 SGDLS, CDR2 YYNGEE. CDR3 length equals 15 residues. The ends were cut back, 0 bases at V and 0 bases at J, with 7 bases in the middle.